The next 25 T cell receptor beta chains were all read from a single sample in a study of CD8 T cells in ankylosing spondylitis. Study-wide results and limits: Within ankylosing spondylitis blood, a TCR beta motif made up of under 10 highly homologous variants appeared to be characteristic.

MiXCR, run by TCRdb on the 5' RACE reads, gives a single entry per CDR3 protein. The table shows fewer than 250,000 distinct CDR3 sequences, with about 17% occurring only once. For these receptors, no antigen is known. The specimen sequenced was blood, either unsorted or a sorted T cell fraction (not recorded which). The source is a male donor with ankylosing spondylitis.

This clonotype has more than one count but fewer than ten. CDR3 DNA: TGTGCCACCAGCAGAGGCAGTAGCTCCTACAATGAGCAGTTCTTC. It specifies CATSRGSSSYNEQFF. The chain employs TRBV15 and TRBJ2-1; no firm D call. Germline values: CDR1 LNHNV, CDR2 YYDKDF (reference sequence). The V gene lost 1 base and the J gene lost 0 bases, with 7 bases spanning the gap. This CDR3 has 15 amino acids.

This chain uses TRBV7-3 with TRBJ2-1; TRBD1 agrees at 7 bases. This CDR3 contains 13 residues. The germline V gene encodes CDR1 SGHTA and CDR2 FQGTGA. The ends lost 6 bases at V and 6 bases at J; junction bases unmatched: 5. CDR3 loop: CASRAQGINEQFF. The CDR3 DNA reads TGTGCCAGCAGAGCACAGGGGATCAATGAGCAGTTCTTC.

V is TRBV9 and J is TRBJ1-1; D is possibly TRBD1 (6 bases). The CDR3 spans 14 residues. Germline V gene sequence: CDR1 SGDLS, CDR2 YYNGEE. V gave up 4 bases and J gave up 6 bases, with 16 bases separating them. CDR3 DNA: TGTGCCAGCAGCTCCATGACAGGTCCTCCTGAAGCTTTCTTT. This codes for CASSSMTGPPEAFF. The full variable domain, with the rest looked up from reference TRBV9 and TRBJ1-1, is DSGVTQTPKHLITATGQRVTLRCSPRSGDLSVYWYQQSLDQGLQFLIQYYNGEERAKGNILERFSAQQFPDLHSELNLSSLELGDSALYFCASSSMTGPPEAFFGQGTRLTVV.

The gene calls are TRBV3-1 and TRBJ2-3; TRBD2 aligns across 12 bases. With V trimmed by 5 bases and J by 0 bases, 3 bases remained unmatched. The CDR3 loop spans 16 amino acids. Germline CDR1 LGHDT, CDR2 YNNKEL (reference sequence). In DNA, the CDR3 is TGTGCCAGCAGCGGAGGGACTAGCGGGAGCACAGATACGCAGTATTTT. Protein product: CASSGGTSGSTDTQYF.

This clonotype appeared a few times. The gene calls are TRBV29-1 and TRBJ1-5; D is unclear. The length of the CDR3 is 13 residues. The V gene lost 3 bases and the J gene lost 4 bases, with 10 bases spanning the gap. Germline CDR1 and CDR2: SQVTM and ANQGSEA. Here the CDR3 reads CSVEDGTNQPQHF. The CDR3 nucleotides are TGCAGCGTTGAGGACGGAACAAATCAGCCCCAGCATTTT.

V is TRBV6-2 or TRBV6-3 and J is TRBJ2-1, with unresolved D. With 6 bases removed from V and 6 bases from J, the gap between germline ends came to 12 bases. The germline V gene has CDR1 MNHEY and CDR2 SVGEGT. CDR3 length equals 13 residues. CDR3 loop: CASSIGVRNEQFF. The DNA for the CDR3 is TGTGCCAGCAGCATTGGAGTACGCAATGAGCAGTTCTTC.

V and J are TRBV30 and TRBJ1-1; D not certain. Germline V gene sequence: CDR1 GTSNPN, CDR2 SVGIG (reference sequence). The CDR3 is 12 amino acids. The V and J ends lost 2 bases and 3 bases respectively, with 7 bases between them. CDR3 region: CAWSPSDTEAFF. The DNA for the CDR3 is TGTGCCTGGAGTCCGTCGGACACTGAAGCTTTCTTT.

This clonotype was detected a few times. The CDR3 end shows no conserved phenylalanine or tryptophan, and so a read error is likely. The limits of the CDR3 on the DNA are not certain, so only TCRdb's listed CDR3 is given. This rearrangement joins TRBV20-1 to TRBJ1-2; the D segment call TRBD1 is taken from the table without a DNA check. Germline V gene sequence: CDR1 DFQATT, CDR2 SNEGSKA (reference sequence). The CDR3 length equals 8 residues, ends included. The CDR3 here is CSAPTGGR.

This clonotype was seen more than once but under ten times. The chain employs TRBV20-1 and TRBJ1-2; possible D gene TRBD1, 6 bases. Germline values: CDR1 DFQATT, CDR2 SNEGSKA (reference sequence). The CDR3 totals 13 residues. Trimming took 6 bases from V and 0 from J, leaving 11 bases between them. Written as DNA, the CDR3 is TGCAGTGCCCGGGACATTACTAACTATGGCTACACCTTC. This codes for CSARDITNYGYTF.

The CDR3 reads CASSIVFGVEAFF. In DNA form, the CDR3 reads TGTGCCAGTAGTATTGTATTTGGGGTTGAAGCTTTCTTT. This chain connects TRBV19 to TRBJ1-1, with D unresolved. Germline CDR1 reads LNHDA; CDR2 reads SQIVND (reference sequence). Between the trimmed V and J ends, which lost 3 bases and 7 bases, there was a span of 12 bases. The CDR3 is made up of 13 amino acids.

The chain uses TRBV5-1 and TRBJ1-2; tentative D call: TRBD1 (6 bases). CDR1 and CDR2 from the germline V gene are SGHRS and YFSETQ. V was pared by 1 base and J by 2 bases, with 18 bases between. This CDR3 spans 17 amino acids. The CDR3: CASSLTYGGLGNYGYTF. The CDR3 DNA sequence: TGCGCCAGCAGCTTGACGTATGGGGGGCTGGGAAACTATGGCTACACCTTC.

This clonotype was counted a few times. The V gene is TRBV11-2, the J gene TRBJ2-7, with TRBD2 identical over 7 bases. This CDR3 contains 14 residues. V was clipped by 3 bases and J by 3 bases; unmatched bases: 5. Germline lookup yields CDR1 SGHAT and CDR2 FQNNGV. As DNA, the CDR3 is TGTGCCAGCAGCTTCGGGGGGATACTCTACGAGCAGTACTTC. Protein product: CASSFGGILYEQYF.

The V gene is TRBV24-1, the J gene TRBJ2-2; the D gene is possibly TRBD1 (5 bases). Germline V gives CDR1 KGHDR, CDR2 SFDVKD. CDR3 length: 13 residues. V shed 1 base and J shed 7 bases, with 6 bases lying between them. DNA for the CDR3: TGTGCCACCAGTGATTTACAGGACGGGGAGCTGTTTTTT. This sequence encodes CATSDLQDGELFF.

The chain combines TRBV11-2 with TRBJ1-1; D is undetermined. Trimming took 5 bases from V and 3 from J, leaving 13 bases between them. This CDR3 is 14 amino acids long. Germline V CDR1 and CDR2: SGHAT, FQNNGV. For the CDR3, the DNA is TGTGCCAGCAGCGCAGGAGACATTGACACTGAAGCTTTCTTT. It translates to CASSAGDIDTEAFF.

The V and J genes are TRBV27 and TRBJ2-1; TRBD2 aligns across 16 bases. The CDR3 length is 16 residues. The V and J ends lost 8 bases and 2 bases, in that order; junction bases with no gene match: 3. From germline, CDR1 is MNHEY and CDR2 SMNVEV (reference sequence). The chain's CDR3 is CASGTSGGGAYNEQFF. CDR3 in DNA: TGTGCCAGCGGGACTAGCGGGGGGGGAGCCTACAATGAGCAGTTCTTC.

The rearrangement joins TRBV7-9 to TRBJ2-1; 8 nucleotides line up with TRBD1. J was trimmed by 3 bases and V by 5 bases; bases with no gene match: 9. The CDR3 runs to 16 residues. Per germline, CDR1 SEHNR and CDR2 FQNEAQ (reference sequence). The CDR3 loop reads CASSPKDRVFYNEQFF. The CDR3 nucleotides are TGTGCCAGCAGCCCCAAGGACAGGGTGTTCTACAATGAGCAGTTCTTC.

The sample holds a few counts of this clonotype. The rearrangement uses TRBV4-2 and TRBJ2-5, with D unclear. The ends were cut back, 3 bases at V and 5 bases at J, with 16 bases in the middle. CDR1 and CDR2 from the germline V gene are LGHNA and YNFKEQ. The CDR3 is 15 amino acids. The CDR3 DNA reads TGTGCCAGCAGCCAGGCCCCTGGGGTTCGTGAGACCCAGTACTTC. The encoded protein is CASSQAPGVRETQYF.

This clonotype turned up a few times. The chain uses TRBV4-3 and TRBJ1-1, with a tentative D call TRBD1 (5 bases). The CDR3 runs to 14 residues. Trimming pared 5 bases from V and 3 bases from J, leaving 13 bases between. Germline V lookup: CDR1 LGHNA, CDR2 YSLEER. CDR3 coding DNA: TGCGCCAGCAGCAGGGGTGTCGGCGACACTGAAGCTTTCTTT. This encodes CASSRGVGDTEAFF.

The chain couples TRBV28 to TRBJ2-6; D call uncertain. CDR1 is MDHEN and CDR2 is SYDVKM in the germline V gene. With 2 bases removed from V and 3 bases from J, the gap between germline ends came to 2 bases. The CDR3 consists of 13 residues. The CDR3 coding sequence is TGTGCCAGCAGTTTAAATGGGGCCAACGTCCTGACTTTC. As protein: CASSLNGANVLTF.

The genes are TRBV18 and TRBJ1-2; no clear D. V lost 0 bases and J 8 bases, leaving 13 bases between the germline ends. The CDR3 runs to 14 residues. CDR1 and CDR2 from the germline V gene are KGHSH and LQKENI. This chain's CDR3 is CASSPPRDKEGYTF. CDR3 bases: TGTGCCAGCTCACCACCTAGAGACAAAGAGGGCTACACCTTC. Drawing the rest from reference TRBV18 and TRBJ1-2, the complete variable domain is NAGVMQNPRHLVRRRGQEARLRCSPMKGHSHVYWYRQLPEEGLKFMVYLQKENIIDESGMPKERFSAEFPKEGPSILRIQQVVRGDSAAYFCASSPPRDKEGYTFGSGTRLTVV.

The chain couples TRBV24-1 to TRBJ2-1; D tentatively fits TRBD1 or TRBD2 (5 bases each). Germline assignment: CDR1 KGHDR and CDR2 SFDVKD. V gave up 3 bases and J gave up 4 bases, with 9 bases separating them. The CDR3 contains 14 residues. The CDR3 bases are TGTGCCACCAGTGATGGGACGGGATACAATGAGCAGTTCTTC. Residues: CATSDGTGYNEQFF.

V is TRBV6-1 and J is TRBJ1-6; 7 nucleotides line up with TRBD1. After removal of 7 bases from V and 6 bases from J, the junction contained 3 bases not matched to a gene. Germline V CDR1 and CDR2: MNHNS, SASEGT. This CDR3 is built from 13 residues. The CDR3 reads CASTAGGNSPLHF. CDR3 bases: TGTGCCAGCACAGCAGGGGGTAATTCACCCCTCCACTTT.

This clonotype occurred many times. The rearrangement links TRBV7-9 to TRBJ2-3; perhaps TRBD2 as D (6 bases). With 4 bases removed from V and 3 bases from J, the gap between germline ends came to 11 bases. This CDR3 has 14 amino acids. Per germline, CDR1 SEHNR and CDR2 FQNEAQ (reference sequence). CDR3 sequence (DNA): TGTGCCAGCAGCTCGGACCGGGGGACAGATACGCAGTATTTT. Its translation is CASSSDRGTDTQYF.

This clonotype was counted between two and nine times. The J gene is TRBJ2-7, the V gene TRBV5-6; 8 positions match TRBD2. The CDR3 length is 14 residues. J was trimmed by 3 bases and V by 4 bases; bases with no gene match: 6. Germline-derived CDR1 and CDR2 are SGHDT and YYEEEE. The CDR3: CASSDSGNVYEQYF. CDR3 DNA sequence: TGTGCCAGCAGCGATAGCGGGAATGTCTACGAGCAGTACTTC.

On this clonotype: A much larger clone sits a single nucleotide away, making a read error possible. This chain uses TRBV5-1 with TRBJ2-2; 9 bases fit TRBD1. CDR1 SGHRS and CDR2 YFSETQ come from the germline V gene. CDR3 size: 16 residues. The CDR3 here is CASSPDRGSNSGELFF. DNA of the CDR3: TGCGCCAGCAGCCCCGACAGGGGGTCGAACTCCGGGGAGCTGTTTTTT.